The clone carrying this T cell receptor beta chain was counted only a few times. The sample is drawn from a study of T cells after yellow fever vaccination. Germline assignment: CDR1 SGHDT and CDR2 YYEEEE. V was cut by 1 base and J by 7 bases, with 8 bases left in between. The CDR3 is made up of 12 amino acids. TCRdb itself ran the 5' RACE reads through MiXCR, one entry per CDR3 protein. The table shows approximately 300,000 distinct CDR3 sequences, with around a tenth occurring only once. The rearrangement uses TRBV5-6 and TRBJ1-2, with TRBD1 as a possible D gene (6 bases). Source: CD4+ T cells sorted from PBMCs, taken 45 days after the yellow fever booster vaccination. This TCR was sampled from a man between 18 and 29 years old who received the YFV17D yellow fever vaccine. The CDR3 coding sequence is TGTGCCAGCAGCTTGTGGGGGCTTGGCTACACCTTC. It translates to CASSLWGLGYTF. The full variable domain, with the rest looked up from reference TRBV5-6 and TRBJ1-2, is DAGVTQSPTHLIKTRGQQVTLRCSPKSGHDTVSWYQQALGQGPQFIFQYYEEEERQRGNFPDRFSGHQFPNYSSELNVNALLLGDSALYLCASSLWGLGYTFGSGTRLTVV.